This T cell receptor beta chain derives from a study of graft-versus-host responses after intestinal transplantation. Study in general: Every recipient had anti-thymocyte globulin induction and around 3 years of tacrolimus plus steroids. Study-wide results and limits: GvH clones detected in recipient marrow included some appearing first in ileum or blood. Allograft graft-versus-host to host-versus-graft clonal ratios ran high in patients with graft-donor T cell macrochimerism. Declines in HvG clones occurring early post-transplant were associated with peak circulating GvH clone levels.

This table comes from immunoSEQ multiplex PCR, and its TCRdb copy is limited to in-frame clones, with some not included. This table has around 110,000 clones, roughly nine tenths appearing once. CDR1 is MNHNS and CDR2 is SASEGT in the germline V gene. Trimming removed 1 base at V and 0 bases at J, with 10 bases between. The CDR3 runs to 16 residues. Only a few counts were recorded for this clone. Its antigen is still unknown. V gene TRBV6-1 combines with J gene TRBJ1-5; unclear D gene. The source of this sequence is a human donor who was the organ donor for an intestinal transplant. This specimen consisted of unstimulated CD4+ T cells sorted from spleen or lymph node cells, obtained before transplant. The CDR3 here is CASSEVAGYSNQPQHF. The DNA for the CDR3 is TGTGCCAGCAGTGAAGTGGCAGGCTATAGCAATCAGCCCCAGCATTTT.